Below, 23 T cell receptor beta chains from the same sample are listed, as sequenced in a study of siplizumab effects on memory and regulatory T cells. Sequencing was performed with immunoSEQ multiplex PCR; in TCRdb, only in-frame clones are kept and a portion is missing. Of 70,000 to 100,000 clones listed, 93% are singletons. Sequences were obtained from CD8+ T cells sorted from blood. These receptors originate from a human donor in good health.

This chain links TRBV6-4 with TRBJ1-1; 7 positions match TRBD1. The V segment lost 6 bases and the J segment 4 bases; nucleotides outside the gene matches: 8. Germline values: CDR1 MRHNA, CDR2 SNTAGT. The CDR3 is 14 amino acids. The DNA for the CDR3 is TGTGCCAGCAGGGATGGACAGGATGCCACTGAAGCTTTCTTT. This codes for CASRDGQDATEAFF.

The chain employs TRBV2 and TRBJ2-7; TRBD2 matches 12 bases. The germline V gene has CDR1 SNHLY and CDR2 FYNNEI. This CDR3 has 16 amino acids. V shed 10 bases, J shed 6 bases, and the junction held 16 bases outside the gene matches. The CDR3 coding sequence is TGTGCCAACAGGGGGACACTAGCGGGAGGCGTTGGCGAGCAGTACTTC. This encodes CANRGTLAGGVGEQYF. Full variable domain (outside the CDR3, taken from reference TRBV2 and TRBJ2-7): EPEVTQTPSHQVTQMGQEVILRCVPISNHLYFYWYRQILGQKVEFLVSFYNNEISEKSEIFDDQFSVERPDGSNFTLKIRSTKLEDSAMYFCANRGTLAGGVGEQYFGPGTRLTVT.

The genes are TRBV6-5 and TRBJ2-2; D not resolved. The CDR3 has 14 amino acids. The germline CDR1 and CDR2 sequences are MNHEY and SVGAGI. Between the trimmed V and J ends, which lost 1 base and 4 bases, there was a span of 7 bases. The CDR3 loop reads CASSYLATTGELFF. CDR3 sequence (DNA): TGTGCCAGCAGTTACTTGGCCACCACCGGGGAGCTGTTTTTT.

V gene TRBV2 combines with J gene TRBJ2-1, with 8 bases fitting TRBD2. The CDR3 sequence is 14 residues long. Germline V gene data show CDR1 as SNHLY and CDR2 as FYNNEI. V was clipped by 10 bases and J by 6 bases; unmatched bases: 11. The CDR3 DNA is TGTGCCAACCGGGTCCGCGGGGGGTCCAATGAGCAGTTCTTC. Its translation: CANRVRGGSNEQFF. Full variable domain (outside the CDR3, taken from reference TRBV2 and TRBJ2-1): EPEVTQTPSHQVTQMGQEVILRCVPISNHLYFYWYRQILGQKVEFLVSFYNNEISEKSEIFDDQFSVERPDGSNFTLKIRSTKLEDSAMYFCANRVRGGSNEQFFGPGTRLTVL.

The V and J genes are TRBV7-2 and TRBJ2-3; 8 bases agree with TRBD1. Germline V gene data show CDR1 as SGHTA and CDR2 as FQGNSA. The junction had 4 bases not matched to a gene; V was cut back by 1 base and J by 1 base. CDR3 size: 16 residues. CDR3 protein: CASSLEPGQGTDTQYF. The CDR3, as DNA: TGTGCCAGCAGCTTAGAACCGGGACAGGGCACAGATACGCAGTATTTT.

V is TRBV7-9 and J is TRBJ2-2; D uncertain. The V gene's germline CDR1 is SEHNR and CDR2 FQNEAQ (reference sequence). The CDR3 is 14 amino acids. V lost 3 bases, J lost 2 bases, and 7 bases lay in between. The CDR3 region has the DNA TGTGCCAGCAGCTTCAAAGTTAACACCGGGGAGCTGTTTTTT. Its protein is CASSFKVNTGELFF.

The chain couples TRBV14 to TRBJ2-7; no definite D call. Germline V gene data show CDR1 as SGHDN and CDR2 as FVKESK. V lost 0 bases to trimming and J lost 3 bases, with 9 bases between them. This CDR3 contains 14 residues. The CDR3 is CASSQESGFYEQYF. The CDR3 coding sequence is TGTGCCAGCAGCCAAGAGTCGGGCTTCTACGAGCAGTACTTC.

This rearrangement joins TRBV12-5 to TRBJ1-2, with a tentative D call TRBD1 (5 bases). CDR3 length equals 20 residues. Looked up from germline, CDR1 is LGHNT and CDR2 is FRNRAP. V lost 5 bases and J 3 bases, leaving 31 bases between the germline ends. CDR3 coding DNA: TGTGCTAGTGGTCCACTCATCACACAACCGGACGGAGGAGGGGACTATGGCTACACCTTC. This encodes CASGPLITQPDGGGDYGYTF.

This chain joins TRBV19 and TRBJ2-7; no clear D gene. Trimming stripped 5 bases from V and 0 bases from J, with 8 bases between. The CDR3 contains 13 residues. Germline CDR1 and CDR2: LNHDA and SQIVND (reference sequence). The DNA of the CDR3 is TGTGCCAGTAGTCCTGGGCACTCCTACGAGCAGTACTTC. This gives the protein CASSPGHSYEQYF. The whole variable domain, remainder taken from reference TRBV19 and TRBJ2-7, is DGGITQSPKYLFRKEGQNVTLSCEQNLNHDAMYWYRQDPGQGLRLIYYSQIVNDFQKGDIAEGYSVSREKKESFPLTVTSAQKNPTAFYLCASSPGHSYEQYFGPGTRLTVT.

The chain is built from TRBV4-1 and TRBJ1-3; tentative D call: TRBD1 (5 bases). This CDR3 has 16 residues. Trimming cost V 4 bases and J 3 bases, with 16 bases left between them. Germline V CDR1 and CDR2: MGHRA, YSYEKL. CDR3 sequence: CASSPYVGGIGNTIYF. The CDR3 bases are TGCGCCAGCAGCCCATACGTCGGGGGGATTGGAAACACCATATATTTT.

This clone was recorded many times. The J gene is TRBJ1-5, the V gene TRBV18; the D gene is possibly TRBD1 (5 bases). Germline V lookup: CDR1 KGHSH, CDR2 LQKENI. The CDR3 length is 14 residues. V was clipped by 0 bases and J by 6 bases, with 9 bases between them. CDR3 sequence reads: CASSPPPGSQPQHF. Here the CDR3 DNA reads TGTGCCAGCTCACCACCGCCAGGGAGTCAGCCCCAGCATTTT.

The chain joins TRBV6-1 to TRBJ2-7; possibly TRBD1 for D (5 bases). The CDR3 has 15 residues. The V and J ends lost 1 base and 3 bases respectively, with 13 bases between them. The germline V gene has CDR1 MNHNS and CDR2 SASEGT. CDR3 coding DNA: TGTGCCAGCAGTGAAGGACAACAGGTTGGCTACGAGCAGTACTTC. It encodes CASSEGQQVGYEQYF.

The J gene is TRBJ1-2, the V gene TRBV6-5; D gene ambiguous. Germline CDR1 is MNHEY and CDR2 is SVGAGI. V was pared by 0 bases and J by 8 bases, with 16 bases between. This CDR3 comprises 15 residues. The DNA for the CDR3 is TGTGCCAGCAGTTACTCGGTGTCGGCCCCTTGGGGCTACACCTTC. Translation: CASSYSVSAPWGYTF.

The rearrangement links TRBV13 to TRBJ2-2; 7 positions match TRBD1. This CDR3 is 16 amino acids long. The V gene end was trimmed by 3 bases and the J gene end by 2 bases; junction bases not matched to a gene: 6. The germline V gene has CDR1 PRHDT and CDR2 FYEKMQ (reference sequence). As DNA, the CDR3 is TGTGCCAGCAGCTTTAGGGGACAGTCCAACACCGGGGAGCTGTTTTTT. Protein sequence: CASSFRGQSNTGELFF.

The V and J genes are TRBV9 and TRBJ1-4; no clear D. With 3 bases removed from V and 5 bases from J, the gap between germline ends came to 11 bases. The CDR3 is 14 amino acids. Germline values: CDR1 SGDLS, CDR2 YYNGEE. This CDR3 reads CASSAVGTNEKLFF. In nucleotides, the CDR3 is TGTGCCAGCAGCGCCGTGGGAACCAATGAAAAACTGTTTTTT.

This clone has a single count. The chain combines TRBV2 with TRBJ2-7; no reliable D call. The CDR3 totals 13 residues. Trimming cost V 6 bases and J 0 bases, with 9 bases left between them. Germline V gene data show CDR1 as SNHLY and CDR2 as FYNNEI. CDR3 loop: CASRYEVSYEQYF. As DNA, the CDR3 is TGTGCCAGCAGGTATGAGGTCTCCTACGAGCAGTACTTC. Full variable domain (outside the CDR3, taken from reference TRBV2 and TRBJ2-7): EPEVTQTPSHQVTQMGQEVILRCVPISNHLYFYWYRQILGQKVEFLVSFYNNEISEKSEIFDDQFSVERPDGSNFTLKIRSTKLEDSAMYFCASRYEVSYEQYFGPGTRLTVT.

The chain carries TRBV4-1 and TRBJ1-5; D unresolved. This CDR3 region has 17 residues. CDR1 and CDR2 from the germline V gene are MGHRA and YSYEKL. V shed 0 bases and J shed 4 bases, with 16 bases lying between them. The CDR3 is CASSQDFPVGLNQPQHF. CDR3 bases: TGCGCCAGCAGCCAAGATTTTCCCGTAGGCCTGAATCAGCCCCAGCATTTT.

The rearrangement joins TRBV13 to TRBJ1-3; the D is unclear. This CDR3 spans 17 amino acids. The V and J ends lost 5 bases and 3 bases respectively, with 20 bases between them. Germline V gene sequence: CDR1 PRHDT, CDR2 FYEKMQ (reference sequence). The CDR3 coding sequence is TGTGCCAGCAGCCCTCGAGGCAGCCGCCCGGGTGGAAACACCATATATTTT. This sequence encodes CASSPRGSRPGGNTIYF.

The V and J genes are TRBV6-5 and TRBJ1-2; no clear D. In germline, CDR1 is MNHEY, CDR2 SVGAGI. V lost 4 bases, J lost 6 bases, and 12 bases lay in between. The CDR3 consists of 13 residues. The CDR3 DNA follows: TGTGCCAGCAGTTGGTTGTCGGGTAATGGCTACACCTTC. Its protein product is CASSWLSGNGYTF.

V is TRBV11-2 and J is TRBJ2-4; D may be TRBD1 (7 bases). Trimming removed 5 bases from V and 8 bases from J, with 19 bases in between. The CDR3 contains 15 residues. The germline V gene has CDR1 SGHAT and CDR2 FQNNGV. CDR3 in amino acids: CASSRIGGGLDIQYF. CDR3 nucleotides: TGTGCCAGCAGCCGAATAGGAGGGGGCTTAGACATTCAGTACTTC.

The chain combines TRBV9 with TRBJ2-7; 9 nucleotides line up with TRBD1. The V gene end was trimmed by 0 bases and the J gene end by 3 bases; junction bases not matched to a gene: 1. Per the germline V gene, CDR1 is SGDLS and CDR2 is YYNGEE. The CDR3 consists of 14 residues. The CDR3 sequence: CASSVGGQGYEQYF. The CDR3 DNA reads TGTGCCAGCAGCGTAGGGGGACAGGGCTACGAGCAGTACTTC.

The rearrangement joins TRBV11-3 to TRBJ1-4; TRBD1 is a possible D gene (5 bases). Trimming removed 4 bases at V and 0 bases at J, with 12 bases between. Germline CDR1 reads SGHNT; CDR2 reads YENEEA. There are 16 residues in the CDR3. The CDR3 region has the DNA TGTGCCAGCAGCTCCCGGGACCAAGCAACTAATGAAAAACTGTTTTTT. It yields the protein CASSSRDQATNEKLFF.

The chain couples TRBV7-9 to TRBJ2-5, with D possibly being TRBD1 (7 bases). The V end lost 7 bases, the J end lost 5 bases, and 11 bases lay between the germline ends. This CDR3 has 12 amino acids. From germline, CDR1 is SEHNR and CDR2 FQNEAQ (reference sequence). For the CDR3, the DNA is TGTGCCAGCAACAGGGGAGGTGAGACCCAGTACTTC. This codes for CASNRGGETQYF.